The subject of this entry is one T cell receptor beta chain. This sample was included in a study of blood T cell repertoires in COVID-19. Study at large: The analysed material was cDNA or gDNA that came from T cells, B-cell-depleted T cells, or PBMCs.

The CDR3 runs 13 residues. Trimming removed 0 bases at V and 7 bases at J, with 7 bases between. CDR1 and CDR2 from the germline V gene are MGHRA and YSYEKL. Original analysis: Researchers report that nucleated cell counts were estimated from reference gene primer amplification. Clones were read by immunoSEQ multiplex PCR, and TCRdb kept only the in-frame ones, dropping some. V and J calls and clone size follow that table, whereas D and trimming were derived from the DNA. The table shows about 99,000 clones, with 75% to 90% occurring only once. The chain combines TRBV4-1 with TRBJ1-5; D not resolved. The sequenced material came from peripheral blood. The TCR originated in a human donor in a cohort sampled during active or convalescent COVID-19. The CDR3 loop is CASSQDGSQPQHF. As DNA, the CDR3 is TGCGCCAGCAGCCAAGACGGGAGCCAGCCCCAGCATTTT.